This record concerns one T cell receptor beta chain sequence. Antigen specificity is unknown. The V gene's germline CDR1 is SGHAT and CDR2 FQNNGV. V lost 3 bases and J 3 bases, leaving 12 bases between the germline ends. The CDR3 has 15 residues. PCR primers comprised 60 Vbeta and 13 Jbeta primers. Assay used: immunoSEQ multiplex PCR; TCRdb lists only in-frame clones, some missing. Seen here are under 200,000 clones, around 81% observed once, and the top ten hold roughly 2%. This specimen comes from a study of cytomegalovirus exposure and HLA in healthy donors. Study-level points and caveats: Among the CMV-associated chains, three were confirmed in vitro as specific for CMV antigens. Among immune exposure information, only CMV serostatus was available. The investigators catalogued 150 to 200 TCR beta chains as cytomegalovirus-associated.

The source material was PBMCs. This sequence joins TRBV11-2 and TRBJ1-3; D might be TRBD1 (5 bases). The clonotype originates from a woman aged 18-30 years in good health and CMV-seropositive. The DNA of the CDR3 is TGTGCCAGCAGCTTCGGGACTACTAGTGGAAACACCATATATTTT. This sequence encodes CASSFGTTSGNTIYF.